The rows below give T cell receptor beta chains drawn from one sample of a study of T cells after yellow fever vaccination. Via MiXCR, TCRdb re-called the 5' RACE reads, giving one row per CDR3 protein. Found here are some 300,000 distinct CDR3 sequences, roughly 8.7% of them singletons; the top ten hold over 3%. The source was CD4+ T cells sorted from PBMCs, collected 5 days after the yellow fever booster vaccination. These receptor sequences come from a young man who received the YFV17D yellow fever vaccine. The conserved cysteine and the conserved F or W are not part of the CDR3 here. The order of the fields is V gene, J gene, CDR3 protein.

V: TRBV10-3
J: TRBJ1-3
CDR3: AISEWEENTIY

V: TRBV6-6
J: TRBJ1-6
CDR3: ASTKLEAGYSPLH

V: TRBV6-5
J: TRBJ2-3
CDR3: ASSYGSRGAARGDTQY

V: TRBV11-2
J: TRBJ2-7
CDR3: ASSLGAGWTGEQY

V: TRBV18
J: TRBJ2-3
CDR3: ASSPRGTGGTDTQY

V: TRBV29-1
J: TRBJ1-1
CDR3: SVLPKGGDTEAF

V: TRBV6-1
J: TRBJ1-3
CDR3: ASSVQRARGNTIY

V: TRBV5-4
J: TRBJ2-1
CDR3: ASSRTWTSSEQF

V: TRBV4-3
J: TRBJ1-3
CDR3: ASSQEVAPHSGNTIY

V: TRBV15
J: TRBJ2-3
CDR3: ATSRDLPLSGGDTQY

V: TRBV5-6
J: TRBJ2-3
CDR3: ASSLVRYTDTQY

V: TRBV20-1
J: TRBJ2-3
CDR3: SARRGGLSDTQY

V: TRBV25-1
J: TRBJ1-4
CDR3: ASSEASGHEEKLF

V: TRBV10-3
J: TRBJ2-1
CDR3: ATRTSGEQF

V: TRBV5-4
J: TRBJ1-1
CDR3: ASSLDQGAEAF

V: TRBV5-5
J: TRBJ1-5
CDR3: ASSFARGGSRQPQH

V: TRBV6-5
J: TRBJ2-7
CDR3: ASSYSNAGLARPYEQY

V: TRBV3-1
J: TRBJ2-7
CDR3: ASSGDLRDYEQY

V: TRBV2
J: TRBJ2-3
CDR3: ASRDYPGLPY

V: TRBV18
J: TRBJ1-1
CDR3: ASSRPAPDQGSAF

V: TRBV7-9
J: TRBJ2-3
CDR3: ASSPRAFTDTQY

V: TRBV27
J: TRBJ1-1
CDR3: ASSLYPNTEAF

V: TRBV9
J: TRBJ1-4
CDR3: ASSEEGVGKLF

V: TRBV5-1
J: TRBJ2-1
CDR3: ACSLGGDNEQF

V: TRBV10-3
J: TRBJ1-1
CDR3: ATSSGQGGATEAF

V: TRBV7-3
J: TRBJ2-5
CDR3: ASSLLGGWQETQY

V: TRBV6-5
J: TRBJ1-3
CDR3: ASSYSSGISGNTIY

V: TRBV6-5
J: TRBJ2-3
CDR3: ASSYSSGGSTDTQY

V: TRBV11-1
J: TRBJ1-1
CDR3: ASSLVRGMTEAF

V: TRBV4-3
J: TRBJ1-1
CDR3: ASRRTGNTEAF

V: TRBV5-1
J: TRBJ2-5
CDR3: ASSDDRPGETQY

V: TRBV18
J: TRBJ2-5
CDR3: ASSPVYSQETQY

V: TRBV5-1
J: TRBJ2-7
CDR3: ASSPSPFREQY

V: TRBV4-1
J: TRBJ1-2
CDR3: ASWGAHGYT

V: TRBV6-5
J: TRBJ2-7
CDR3: ASSGRAYEQY

V: TRBV5-1
J: TRBJ2-7
CDR3: ASTSGSSYEQY

V: TRBV24-1
J: TRBJ1-5
CDR3: ATSDSTGLDQPQH

V: TRBV6-5
J: TRBJ2-5
CDR3: ASSYRLAGGQETQY

V: TRBV18
J: TRBJ2-2
CDR3: ASSPQWTGGTGELF

V: TRBV6-5
J: TRBJ1-1
CDR3: ASSYVGGKTEAF

V: TRBV25-1
J: TRBJ1-1
CDR3: ASSEDRDLMNTEAF

V: TRBV6-1
J: TRBJ2-5
CDR3: ASSARDSGILETQY